The 10 T cell receptor beta chains given below trace back to one sample, sequenced in a study of blood T cell repertoires in COVID-19. Profiling relied on immunoSEQ multiplex PCR, and the TCRdb table lists in-frame clones only, not all of them. This sample has 100,000 or so clones, with around 80% found just once. Sequencing input: peripheral blood. The receptors originated from a man aged 45-65 years with active or convalescent COVID-19.

V and J are TRBV21-1 and TRBJ1-1; the DNA was not compared with TRBD1, the D call given in the table. TRBV21-1 is marked as a pseudogene. The CDR3 has 12 amino acids. CDR3 amino acids: CASFRQGAEAFF. The CDR3 nucleotides are TGTGCCAGCTTTCGACAGGGTGCTGAAGCTTTCTTT.

The chain recombines TRBV18 with TRBJ2-7; 11 nucleotides line up with TRBD2. The germline gives CDR1 KGHSH, CDR2 LQKENI. This CDR3 has 16 amino acids. Trimming took 6 bases from V and 3 from J; bases not matched to a gene: 10. The CDR3 protein is CASSPTTSGDLYEQYV. Written as DNA, the CDR3 is TGTGCCAGCTCCCCGACGACTAGCGGGGACCTCTACGAGCAGTACGTC.

The J gene is TRBJ2-5, the V gene TRBV6-5; TRBD1 might be the D (5 bases). The germline CDR1 and CDR2 sequences are MNHEY and SVGAGI. V lost 6 bases to trimming and J lost 7 bases, with 18 bases between them. The CDR3 is 14 amino acids. In DNA form, the CDR3 reads TGTGCCAGCAGACCTCCGGATGATAGGGGGACCCAGTACTTC. Protein product: CASRPPDDRGTQYF.

CDR3 DNA sequence: TGTGCCAGCAGCTCTAGCGGGGGGGATCACAATGAGCAGTTCTTC. Its protein is CASSSSGGDHNEQFF. The V call is TRBV28, the J call TRBJ2-1; 12 nucleotides agree with TRBD2. The CDR3 extends over 15 amino acids. V shed 6 bases, J shed 5 bases, and the junction held 5 bases outside the gene matches. Germline values: CDR1 MDHEN, CDR2 SYDVKM. Combining the CDR3 with reference TRBV28 and TRBJ2-1 gives the whole variable domain DVKVTQSSRYLVKRTGEKVFLECVQDMDHENMFWYRQDPGLGLRLIYFSYDVKMKEKGDIPEGYSVSREKKERFSLILESASTNQTSMYLCASSSSGGDHNEQFFGPGTRLTVL.

This clone was detected only a few times. The gene calls are TRBV6-5 and TRBJ2-7, with D tentatively TRBD1 (7 bases). Trimming took 2 bases from V and 5 from J, leaving 16 bases between them. In germline, CDR1 is MNHEY, CDR2 SVGAGI. This CDR3 region has 15 residues. DNA of the CDR3: TGTGCCAGCAGTTACGGCGGGACAGATGGTGACGAGCAGTACTTC. Amino acid sequence: CASSYGGTDGDEQYF.

The chain couples TRBV19 to TRBJ1-2; a possible D gene is TRBD1 (6 bases). Germline CDR1 reads LNHDA; CDR2 reads SQIVND (reference sequence). Trimming cost V 6 bases and J 4 bases, with 15 bases left between them. This CDR3 comprises 14 residues. The CDR3 nucleotides are TGTGCCAGTAGCCCATCCACAGGGTCCTATGGCTACACCTTC. As protein: CASSPSTGSYGYTF.

The chain has TRBV5-1 and TRBJ2-3; 7 bases align to TRBD1. Germline lookup yields CDR1 SGHRS and CDR2 YFSETQ. The J segment lost 2 bases and the V segment lost 5 bases, leaving 5 bases of the junction unmatched. CDR3 length: 14 amino acids. The CDR3 reads CASSSGQVTDTQYF. As DNA, the CDR3 is TGCGCCAGCAGTTCTGGACAGGTCACAGATACGCAGTATTTT.

DNA for the CDR3: TGTGCCAGCAGCTTATTGGGGGCCTCAACTAATGAAAAACTGTTTTTT. Protein: CASSLLGASTNEKLFF. V and J are TRBV7-9 and TRBJ1-4, with D perhaps TRBD1 (6 bases). V dropped 2 bases and J dropped 0 bases, with 10 bases sitting between them. The CDR3 totals 16 residues. Germline V gene data show CDR1 as SEHNR and CDR2 as FQNEAQ (reference sequence).

The chain carries TRBV19 and TRBJ2-3, with 10 bases identical to TRBD1. Germline V gene sequence: CDR1 LNHDA, CDR2 SQIVND (reference sequence). The ends lost 8 bases at V and 6 bases at J; junction bases unmatched: 5. The CDR3 runs to 13 residues. Here the CDR3 reads CASGDRGSDTQYF. The CDR3, as DNA: TGTGCCAGTGGGGACAGGGGCTCCGATACGCAGTATTTT.

V is TRBV30 and J is TRBJ1-5, with 7 bases aligning to TRBD1. The CDR3 has 14 residues. The trim removed 5 bases at V and 2 bases at J, leaving 6 bases unmatched. Germline loops: CDR1 GTSNPN, CDR2 SVGIG (reference sequence). The DNA of the CDR3 is TGTGCCTGGGCGGGAGGGGGCGGCAATCAGCCCCAGCATTTT. Translation gives CAWAGGGGNQPQHF.